A single sample is the source of the 18 T cell receptor beta chains below, sequenced in a study of T cells in Graves' hyperthyroidism and ophthalmopathy (dated by TCRdb to the late 2010s). Library prep was done by multiplex PCR. The data were produced on an Illumina HiSeq 2000. The TCR beta CDR3 regions were amplified from the RNA transcripts. A first-round RT-PCR of the TCR CDR3 used the HTBI primer set with the Qiagen OneStep RT-PCR kit. TCRdb cleaned the public reads at Q25 with fastp, built clones with MiXCR and kept in-frame beta chains. Each CDR3 protein appears once, grouped with its most common genes and DNA. In this sample the table shows 300,000 to 450,000 distinct CDR3 sequences, roughly 12% of which occur a single time. Jointly, the top ten make up about a fifth of the sample. Sequenced input: blood. Source of these receptors: a man aged 25 to 45 with Graves' hyperthyroidism that later progressed to Graves' ophthalmopathy.

This clonotype was counted ten times or more. The chain joins TRBV6-1 to TRBJ1-4; 7 bases are shared with TRBD1. The CDR3 is made up of 17 amino acids. The junction had 12 bases not matched to a gene; V was cut back by 8 bases and J by 0 bases. Germline V gives CDR1 MNHNS, CDR2 SASEGT. The CDR3 nucleotides are TGTGCCAGCTTTGGCCGGCTAGGGGGCACAACTAATGAAAAACTGTTTTTT. Protein: CASFGRLGGTTNEKLFF.

Many counts were recorded for this clonotype. J is TRBJ1-2 and V is TRBV3-1; D remains unclear. CDR3 size: 16 residues. V lost 4 bases, J lost 0 bases, and 15 bases lay in between. Germline V gene lookup returns CDR1 LGHDT and CDR2 YNNKEL (reference sequence). The CDR3 coding sequence is TGTGCCAGCAGCCTCCTCGGGAGAAGGGCTAACTATGGCTACACCTTC. Residues: CASSLLGRRANYGYTF.

The gene calls are TRBV4-1 and TRBJ2-1; 7 nucleotides align to TRBD1. Germline assignment: CDR1 MGHRA and CDR2 YSYEKL. The CDR3 is 13 amino acids. The junction had 4 bases not matched to a gene; V was cut back by 2 bases and J by 9 bases. The DNA for the CDR3 is TGCGCCAGCAGCCAACCCCCAGGGGGTGAGCAGTTCTTC. Its protein product is CASSQPPGGEQFF.

J is TRBJ2-3 and V is TRBV6-1, with 12 bases lining up with TRBD2. CDR1 MNHNS and CDR2 SASEGT come from the germline V gene. V shed 7 bases, J shed 6 bases, and the junction held 11 bases outside the gene matches. This CDR3 is 16 amino acids long. The CDR3 here is CASTPPSGGAVDTQYF. CDR3 DNA sequence: TGTGCCAGCACACCCCCTAGCGGGGGGGCCGTTGATACGCAGTATTTT.

The CDR3 nucleotides read TGTGCCAGTAGACTGGACAGGGGCACGTCACCCCTCCACTTT. Translating it yields CASRLDRGTSPLHF. The chain carries TRBV19 and TRBJ1-6, with 9 bases identical to TRBD1. CDR3 length equals 14 residues. V gave up 6 bases and J gave up 10 bases; unmatched junction bases: 7. Germline V gene data show CDR1 as LNHDA and CDR2 as SQIVND (reference sequence).

This clonotype was detected a few times. The gene calls are TRBV6-1 and TRBJ2-2; 9 bases are shared with TRBD1. Germline CDR1 reads MNHNS; CDR2 reads SASEGT. CDR3 length equals 16 residues. J was trimmed by 7 bases and V by 5 bases; bases with no gene match: 11. The CDR3 is CASSWFWTGVYGELFF. CDR3 bases: TGTGCCAGCAGTTGGTTTTGGACAGGGGTTTACGGGGAGCTGTTTTTT.

This clonotype came up many times. The chain combines TRBV20-1 with TRBJ2-7; either TRBD1 or TRBD2 may fit D (5 bases each). V shed 3 bases and J shed 5 bases, with 8 bases lying between them. The germline V gene encodes CDR1 DFQATT and CDR2 SNEGSKA (reference sequence). The CDR3 runs to 11 residues. The CDR3 nucleotides read TGCAGTGCTAGGTGGGGGAACGAGCAGTACTTC. The encoded protein is CSARWGNEQYF.

As concerns this clonotype: No conserved phenylalanine or tryptophan is present at the end of the CDR3, so a read error is the likely explanation. DNA for the CDR3: TGTGCCAGCAGGGGACAGCGAAATAATTCACCCCTCCACCTT. It codes for CASRGQRNNSPLHL. This chain connects TRBV27 to TRBJ1-6; 7 bases match TRBD1. Germline values: CDR1 MNHEY, CDR2 SMNVEV (reference sequence). The CDR3 has 14 residues. Trimming cost V 6 bases and J 5 bases; bases outside gene matches: 4.

This clonotype was detected many times. The rearrangement uses TRBV20-1 and TRBJ2-3; TRBD2 agrees at 10 bases. J was trimmed by 3 bases and V by 2 bases; bases with no gene match: 5. The CDR3 covers 15 residues. CDR1 and CDR2 from the germline V gene are DFQATT and SNEGSKA (reference sequence). CDR3 nucleotide sequence: TGCAGTGCTAGACTGAGCGGGGGGGTTACAGATACGCAGTATTTT. Residues: CSARLSGGVTDTQYF.

The chain uses TRBV12-3 or TRBV12-4 and TRBJ2-2; D call uncertain. Trimming left V 1 base short and J 6 bases short, with 12 bases between. The CDR3 loop spans 15 amino acids. The CDR3 bases are TGTGCCAGCAGTTTAGTGACCACAAGGGCCGGGGAGCTGTTTTTT. This sequence encodes CASSLVTTRAGELFF.

There are many counts of this clonotype. The rearrangement links TRBV7-9 to TRBJ2-3, with D possibly TRBD2 on 5 matching bases. CDR3 length equals 15 residues. V was clipped by 3 bases and J by 1 base, with 11 bases between them. Germline lookup yields CDR1 SEHNR and CDR2 FQNEAQ (reference sequence). In nucleotides, the CDR3 is TGTGCCAGCAGCTTGGGGATGAGGGGCACAGATACGCAGTATTTT. Translated, it gives CASSLGMRGTDTQYF.

This clonotype was counted many times. The V call is TRBV6-1, the J call TRBJ2-7, with D maybe TRBD1 (6 bases). V gave up 8 bases and J gave up 2 bases, with 19 bases separating them. Germline values: CDR1 MNHNS, CDR2 SASEGT. There are 15 residues in the CDR3. The CDR3 sequence is CASCHTPGHPYEQYF. The CDR3 DNA reads as TGTGCCAGCTGCCACACCCCGGGACACCCCTACGAGCAGTACTTC.

This clonotype appeared a few times. The chain joins TRBV24-1 to TRBJ2-3; D gene unclear. The CDR3 is 15 residues long. The germline gives CDR1 KGHDR, CDR2 SFDVKD. The V gene lost 3 bases and the J gene lost 2 bases, with 11 bases spanning the gap. CDR3 DNA sequence: TGTGCCACCAGTGATCCTGGCGGATTCACAGATACGCAGTATTTT. Translated: CATSDPGGFTDTQYF.

This clonotype came up a few times. The CDR3 nucleotides read TGCAGTGTGGTGTCGAGGGGCATCTCCTACGAGCAGTACTTC. As protein: CSVVSRGISYEQYF. The rearrangement uses TRBV20-1 and TRBJ2-7; D may correspond to TRBD1 or TRBD2 (5 bases each). The CDR3 spans 14 residues. Per the germline V gene, CDR1 is DFQATT and CDR2 is SNEGSKA (reference sequence). The V end was cut by 7 bases, the J end by 0 bases, with 16 bases between.

About this clonotype: A read error may be the cause here, since a much bigger clone is one base away. CDR3 residues: CASSSQGSGGNVLTF. The CDR3 DNA sequence: TGTGCCAGCAGTTCACAGGGCTCTGGGGGCAACGTCCTGACTTTC. The V gene is TRBV28, the J gene TRBJ2-6; possibly TRBD1 for D (6 bases). CDR1 and CDR2 from the germline V gene are MDHEN and SYDVKM. The CDR3 length is 15 residues.

This clonotype came up many times. The chain couples TRBV28 to TRBJ1-5, with 7 bases fitting TRBD1. Trimming removed 6 bases from V and 4 bases from J; junction bases left unmatched: 9. The germline gives CDR1 MDHEN, CDR2 SYDVKM. The CDR3 length is 15 residues. DNA of the CDR3: TGTGCCAGCAGAACCTGGGACAGCATTAATCAGCCCCAGCATTTT. Translation: CASRTWDSINQPQHF.

The rearrangement links TRBV6-1 to TRBJ2-7; TRBD1 matches at 7 bases. CDR1 MNHNS and CDR2 SASEGT come from the germline V gene. V lost 6 bases, J lost 2 bases, and 10 bases stayed unmatched. The CDR3 loop spans 15 amino acids. The CDR3 spells CASSDRRDSAYEQYF. CDR3 bases: TGTGCCAGCAGCGACCGCCGGGACAGTGCCTACGAGCAGTACTTC.

About this clonotype itself: A much larger clonotype is one base distant, so this may be a read error. The chain couples TRBV5-5 to TRBJ2-1; weak D call: TRBD1 (5 bases). Germline lookup yields CDR1 SGHKS and CDR2 YYEKEE (reference sequence). V was clipped by 0 bases and J by 6 bases, with 10 bases between them. The CDR3 is made up of 14 amino acids. The CDR3 loop reads CASSLGQGPNEQFF. The CDR3 bases are TGTGCCAGCAGCTTGGGTCAGGGTCCCAATGAGCAGTTCTTC.